This T cell receptor beta chain was identified during a study of control samples from healthy donors and cancer patients. The repertoire was sequenced with immunoSEQ multiplex PCR; TCRdb's copy has only in-frame clones and lacks some. Here the sample spans some 130,000 clones, approximately 90% being singletons. Per the germline V gene, CDR1 is SGHRS and CDR2 is YFSETQ. With V trimmed by 5 bases and J by 8 bases, 16 bases remained unmatched. The CDR3 totals 17 residues. The clonotype comes from a woman between 25 and 40 years old in good health. The rearrangement links TRBV5-1 to TRBJ2-1; 10 positions agree with TRBD2. The material sequenced was blood. CDR3 sequence reads: CASSRRRASGSVDEQFF. CDR3 nucleotide sequence: TGCGCCAGCAGTCGACGCCGTGCTAGCGGGAGTGTCGATGAGCAGTTCTTC.